What follows are 32 T cell receptor beta chains derived from one specimen sequenced in a study of OX40 agonist ivuxolimab in advanced cancers. Some clones are missing from TCRdb's copy, which holds only in-frame ones; the method was immunoSEQ multiplex PCR. The sample includes approximately 30,000 clones, under 90% of them seen just once. This specimen consisted of CD4+ or CD8+ T cells sorted from blood, obtained in a trial of the OX40 agonist ivuxolimab. The receptors here all came from an adult with an advanced solid tumor such as melanoma, head and neck, liver or kidney cancer.

J is TRBJ2-2 and V is TRBV27; unclear D gene. Trimming pared 2 bases from V and 2 bases from J, leaving 15 bases between. The germline gives CDR1 MNHEY, CDR2 SMNVEV (reference sequence). This CDR3 is 17 amino acids long. In nucleotides, the CDR3 is TGTGCCAGCAGTTTAATTTTCCCACCGTTTAACACCGGGGAGCTGTTTTTT. Translating it yields CASSLIFPPFNTGELFF.

This sequence joins TRBV7-2 and TRBJ2-1; D perhaps matches TRBD2 (6 bases). Germline lookup yields CDR1 SGHTA and CDR2 FQGNSA. CDR3 length: 15 amino acids. Trimming cost V 1 base and J 2 bases, with 9 bases left between them. CDR3 sequence (DNA): TGTGCCAGCAGCTTAGTGGCGGGGCCCTACAATGAGCAGTTCTTC. This translates into CASSLVAGPYNEQFF.

The V call is TRBV5-4, the J call TRBJ2-5; 11 bases match TRBD2. Per germline, CDR1 SGHNT and CDR2 YYREEE (reference sequence). The CDR3 is made up of 15 amino acids. The junction had 3 bases not matched to a gene; V was cut back by 4 bases and J by 1 base. CDR3 residues: CASSRGLAVQETQYF. The CDR3 coding sequence is TGTGCCAGCAGCAGGGGACTAGCGGTCCAAGAGACCCAGTACTTC. The full variable domain, its missing parts supplied by reference TRBV5-4 and TRBJ2-5, is ETGVTQSPTHLIKTRGQQVTLRCSSQSGHNTVSWYQQALGQGPQFIFQYYREEENGRGNFPPRFSGLQFPNYSSELNVNALELDDSALYLCASSRGLAVQETQYFGPGTRLLVL.

The chain couples TRBV30 to TRBJ2-5; no reliable D call. The CDR3 has 12 residues. Germline V gene data show CDR1 as GTSNPN and CDR2 as SVGIG (reference sequence). The V and J ends lost 5 bases and 5 bases respectively, with 12 bases between them. CDR3 residues: CAWARNVETQYF. Here the CDR3 DNA reads TGTGCCTGGGCCCGGAATGTGGAGACCCAGTACTTC.

The chain carries TRBV6-5 and TRBJ1-3; D unclear. V dropped 8 bases and J dropped 0 bases, with 14 bases sitting between them. This CDR3 has 15 amino acids. Germline lookup yields CDR1 MNHEY and CDR2 SVGAGI. The CDR3 spells CASALGVGSGNTIYF. CDR3 in DNA: TGTGCCAGCGCCCTCGGGGTGGGCTCTGGAAACACCATATATTTT.

V is TRBV9 and J is TRBJ2-3; TRBD2 is a possible D gene (6 bases). The CDR3 runs to 16 residues. Germline CDR1 reads SGDLS; CDR2 reads YYNGEE. The V gene lost 0 bases and the J gene lost 3 bases, with 14 bases spanning the gap. CDR3 residues: CASSVALGGTTDTQYF. CDR3 DNA sequence: TGTGCCAGCAGCGTAGCTCTAGGCGGGACTACAGATACGCAGTATTTT.

The chain employs TRBV28 and TRBJ1-1; 7 nucleotides match TRBD1. The CDR3 extends over 14 amino acids. Germline values: CDR1 MDHEN, CDR2 SYDVKM. Trimming cost V 4 bases and J 8 bases; bases outside gene matches: 10. The CDR3, as DNA: TGTGCCAGCAGTTCTTACAGGGGCCGAGCCGAAGCTTTCTTT. This gives the protein CASSSYRGRAEAFF.

This clone rates as medium-sized. The genes are TRBV27 and TRBJ2-7; D ambiguous. Trimming took off 4 bases at V and 2 bases at J, with 15 bases between the two ends. The germline V gene encodes CDR1 MNHEY and CDR2 SMNVEV (reference sequence). This CDR3 is built from 15 residues. The CDR3 protein is CASSSGPGLPYEQYF. CDR3 coding DNA: TGTGCCAGCAGTTCGGGCCCGGGCCTTCCCTACGAGCAGTACTTC.

This chain joins TRBV4-1 and TRBJ1-2; D gene unclear. V lost 4 bases, J lost 0 bases, and 12 bases lay in between. This CDR3 has 15 residues. Germline CDR1 and CDR2: MGHRA and YSYEKL. The CDR3 sequence is CASSPVDVTNYGYTF. The DNA of the CDR3 is TGCGCCAGCAGCCCGGTAGACGTTACTAACTATGGCTACACCTTC.

The chain carries TRBV10-3 and TRBJ1-6; no clear D gene. The CDR3 contains 12 residues. V lost 2 bases and J 10 bases, leaving 6 bases between the germline ends. The V gene's germline CDR1 is ENHRY and CDR2 SYGVKD. This chain's CDR3 is CAISEPESPLHF. The DNA of the CDR3 is TGTGCCATCAGTGAGCCAGAGTCACCCCTCCACTTT.

The V and J genes are TRBV9 and TRBJ1-2; perhaps TRBD1 as D (5 bases). Trimming took 3 bases from V and 7 from J, leaving 13 bases between them. This CDR3 comprises 13 residues. Germline-derived CDR1 and CDR2 are SGDLS and YYNGEE. As DNA, the CDR3 is TGTGCCAGCAGCGATGGGGCAGGGCGTGGCTACACCTTC. Translated, it gives CASSDGAGRGYTF.

The V gene is TRBV25-1, the J gene TRBJ2-7; TRBD1 matches 7 bases. Germline CDR1 is MGHDK and CDR2 is SYGVNS. The CDR3 has 16 amino acids. Losses at the gene ends were 2 bases for V and 6 bases for J; bases not matched to a gene: 13. This CDR3 is CASSEVGDRAPFEQYF. CDR3 coding DNA: TGTGCCAGCAGTGAAGTAGGAGACAGGGCACCCTTCGAGCAGTACTTC.

This clone was observed a few times. The chain employs TRBV2 and TRBJ1-6, with 8 bases lining up with TRBD1. This CDR3 region has 15 residues. Per germline, CDR1 SNHLY and CDR2 FYNNEI. J lost 7 bases, V lost 5 bases, and 7 bases had no gene match. CDR3 bases: TGTGCCAGCAGTCTAGGACAGGGATACAATTCACCCCTCCACTTT. Encoded protein: CASSLGQGYNSPLHF.

The V call is TRBV7-2, the J call TRBJ1-3; D ambiguous. Germline assignment: CDR1 SGHTA and CDR2 FQGNSA. V dropped 7 bases and J dropped 0 bases, with 13 bases sitting between them. CDR3 length equals 15 residues. The CDR3 bases are TGTGCCAGCAAGCCAGCAGACTTCTCTGGAAACACCATATATTTT. Its protein product is CASKPADFSGNTIYF.

The chain couples TRBV11-2 to TRBJ2-5; TRBD1 is a possible D gene (5 bases). This CDR3 is 13 amino acids long. Germline CDR1 SGHAT, CDR2 FQNNGV. The V gene lost 5 bases and the J gene lost 2 bases, with 9 bases spanning the gap. The chain's CDR3 is CASSRTIQETQYF. Here the CDR3 DNA reads TGTGCCAGCAGCCGGACAATTCAAGAGACCCAGTACTTC.

CDR3 in amino acids: CASSFFSGEVATNEKLFF. CDR3 bases: TGTGCCAGCAGCTTCTTCTCAGGAGAAGTTGCAACTAATGAAAAACTGTTTTTT. The chain combines TRBV7-6 with TRBJ1-4; D remains unclear. The V and J ends lost 3 bases and 0 bases respectively, with 17 bases between them. The CDR3 totals 18 residues. CDR1 is SGHVS and CDR2 is FNYEAQ in the germline V gene.

On this clone: Relative to the germline gene, one junction end is altered; a read error may explain this. The V and J genes are TRBV7-8 and TRBJ2-7; D may be TRBD2 (6 bases). CDR1 is SGHVS, CDR2 FQNEAQ, per germline. The CDR3 spans 12 residues. CDR3 sequence (DNA): TGTGCCAGCAGCTTAGCGGGAGGCGCCTCTGTTTTC. Translating it yields CASSLAGGASVF.

In regard to this clone: Within the sample, other DNA sequences also encode this same CDR3. This chain joins TRBV6-5 and TRBJ1-1; D is undetermined. The ends were cut back, 5 bases at V and 1 base at J, with 8 bases in the middle. The CDR3 is 13 residues long. Per the germline V gene, CDR1 is MNHEY and CDR2 is SVGAGI. CDR3 region: CASSGTANTEAFF. CDR3 DNA sequence: TGTGCCAGCAGTGGCACAGCGAACACTGAAGCTTTCTTT.

The chain recombines TRBV5-1 with TRBJ1-2; 7 bases map to TRBD1. Trimming at V came to 0 bases and at J to 8 bases, leaving 7 bases not matched to a gene. The CDR3 has 14 amino acids. Germline values: CDR1 SGHRS, CDR2 YFSETQ. Here the CDR3 reads CASSLGVGGEGYTF. In DNA form, the CDR3 reads TGCGCCAGCAGCTTGGGCGTAGGGGGCGAGGGCTACACCTTC.

The V call is TRBV7-9, the J call TRBJ1-2; perhaps TRBD1 as D (6 bases). Germline V gene sequence: CDR1 SEHNR, CDR2 FQNEAQ (reference sequence). CDR3 size: 13 residues. The V end lost 4 bases, the J end lost 4 bases, and 10 bases lay between the germline ends. CDR3 in amino acids: CASSSQGPYGYTF. CDR3 coding DNA: TGTGCCAGCAGCTCCCAGGGGCCCTATGGCTACACCTTC.

V is TRBV5-1 and J is TRBJ2-3; weak D call: TRBD2 (7 bases). V lost 2 bases to trimming and J lost 4 bases, with 11 bases between them. The CDR3 covers 14 residues. CDR1 and CDR2 (germline): SGHRS, YFSETQ. The CDR3: CASSFGGLPDTQYF. DNA of the CDR3: TGCGCCAGCAGCTTCGGGGGGCTGCCAGATACGCAGTATTTT.

V usage is TRBV7-2 and J usage is TRBJ2-5; D remains ambiguous. This CDR3 is built from 13 residues. The germline gives CDR1 SGHTA, CDR2 FQGNSA. Trimming stripped 5 bases from V and 0 bases from J, with 7 bases between. Here the CDR3 reads CASSPEYQETQYF. The CDR3, as DNA: TGTGCCAGCAGCCCAGAGTACCAAGAGACCCAGTACTTC.

This chain links TRBV2 with TRBJ1-1; TRBD1 aligns across 10 bases. The germline V gene has CDR1 SNHLY and CDR2 FYNNEI. CDR3 length: 14 residues. Germline trimming cut 6 bases from V and 6 bases from J; bases unmatched to any gene: 7. The CDR3 sequence is CASSLTTGGSEAFF. CDR3 in DNA: TGTGCCAGCAGCCTAACGACAGGGGGCTCTGAAGCTTTCTTT.

The rearrangement uses TRBV6-5 and TRBJ1-2; D is undetermined. Germline V CDR1 and CDR2: MNHEY, SVGAGI. This CDR3 has 12 amino acids. The V gene lost 5 bases and the J gene lost 7 bases, with 11 bases spanning the gap. The CDR3 here is CASSNRVGGYTF. Written as DNA, the CDR3 is TGTGCCAGCAGTAATAGGGTTGGTGGCTACACCTTC.

In DNA form, the CDR3 reads TGCGCCAGCAGACCCTTCGGGGTGAACACTGAAGCTTTCTTT. Its protein is CASRPFGVNTEAFF. The rearrangement links TRBV5-1 to TRBJ1-1; no reliable D call. Germline V lookup: CDR1 SGHRS, CDR2 YFSETQ. The CDR3 runs to 14 residues. Trimming left V 5 bases short and J 0 bases short, with 11 bases between.

The rearrangement links TRBV7-2 to TRBJ2-3, with 11 positions matching TRBD2. CDR1 is SGHTA and CDR2 is FQGNSA in the germline V gene. This CDR3 region has 16 residues. The V segment lost 6 bases and the J segment 8 bases; nucleotides outside the gene matches: 13. The CDR3 loop reads CASSRSSGTSGFTQYF. The CDR3 DNA reads TGTGCCAGCAGTCGTTCTTCCGGGACTAGCGGCTTTACGCAGTATTTT.

The chain is built from TRBV5-1 and TRBJ1-1; D remains ambiguous. Germline V gene sequence: CDR1 SGHRS, CDR2 YFSETQ. V gave up 0 bases and J gave up 3 bases, with 15 bases separating them. The CDR3 covers 16 residues. The CDR3 DNA reads TGCGCCAGCAGCTTGGGGGAGTTTGGAGGGTACACTGAAGCTTTCTTT. Translating it yields CASSLGEFGGYTEAFF.

This clone was seen once. CDR3 amino acids: CASSKESGTFTDTQYF. In DNA, the CDR3 is TGTGCCAGCAGCAAAGAGAGCGGAACTTTCACAGATACGCAGTATTTT. The rearrangement uses TRBV21-1 and TRBJ2-3; the table names TRBD2, a call not compared with the DNA. TRBV21-1 is designated a pseudogene. CDR3 length: 16 residues.

The J gene is TRBJ2-6, the V gene TRBV7-6; weak D call: TRBD1 (5 bases). Germline V gene sequence: CDR1 SGHVS, CDR2 FNYEAQ. The CDR3 loop spans 16 amino acids. Trimming pared 5 bases from V and 0 bases from J, leaving 11 bases between. The CDR3: CASSPGHSSGANVLTF. The CDR3 DNA follows: TGTGCCAGCAGCCCAGGACACAGCTCTGGGGCCAACGTCCTGACTTTC.

The J gene is TRBJ1-6, the V gene TRBV10-1; no clear D. The CDR3 spans 15 residues. The germline gives CDR1 WNHNN, CDR2 SYGVQD (reference sequence). The V end lost 3 bases, the J end lost 8 bases, and 14 bases lay between the germline ends. Written as DNA, the CDR3 is TGCGCCAGCAGTGACCGTAGGGCAGGAGATTCACCCCTCCACTTT. This sequence encodes CASSDRRAGDSPLHF.

V is TRBV19 and J is TRBJ2-5; D might be TRBD1 or TRBD2, each matching 5 bases. Trimming pared 0 bases from V and 7 bases from J, leaving 15 bases between. This CDR3 is built from 15 residues. CDR1 is LNHDA and CDR2 is SQIVND in the germline V gene (reference sequence). The CDR3 protein is CASSIDARVGGTQYF. In DNA, the CDR3 is TGTGCCAGTAGTATAGACGCCCGAGTTGGGGGGACCCAGTACTTC.

The count of this clone is one. The chain uses TRBV5-4 and TRBJ1-6; 12 nucleotides line up with TRBD1. Per germline, CDR1 SGHNT and CDR2 YYREEE (reference sequence). The CDR3 is made up of 18 amino acids. Unmatched junction bases numbered 14, after V lost 3 bases and J lost 10 bases. CDR3 coding DNA: TGTGCCAGCAGCTCCTTGGCTCGCGGGACAGGGGGCCGATCACCCCTCCACTTT. This encodes CASSSLARGTGGRSPLHF.